Many counts were recorded for the clone carrying this T cell receptor beta chain. With 0 bases removed from V and 6 bases from J, the gap between germline ends came to 9 bases. The germline CDR1 and CDR2 sequences are MNHEY and SVGEGT. The CDR3 extends over 13 amino acids. These data belong to a study of response to subunit inactivated influenza vaccine. From the RT-PCR reads, TCRdb called clonotypes with MiXCR, one entry per CDR3 protein. The sample includes 200,000 to 250,000 distinct CDR3 sequences, 9% to 15% of them seen just once. This specimen was non-naive T cells sorted from PBMCs, taken about 14 days before vaccination. The chain has TRBV6-2 or TRBV6-3 and TRBJ2-7, with D tentatively TRBD1 or TRBD2 (5 bases each). The origin of this receptor is a man aged 50 to 60 who received an inactivated influenza vaccine. The CDR3 DNA reads TGTGCCAGCAGTTACTCCTTGGGGACCGAGCAGTACTTC. It encodes CASSYSLGTEQYF.